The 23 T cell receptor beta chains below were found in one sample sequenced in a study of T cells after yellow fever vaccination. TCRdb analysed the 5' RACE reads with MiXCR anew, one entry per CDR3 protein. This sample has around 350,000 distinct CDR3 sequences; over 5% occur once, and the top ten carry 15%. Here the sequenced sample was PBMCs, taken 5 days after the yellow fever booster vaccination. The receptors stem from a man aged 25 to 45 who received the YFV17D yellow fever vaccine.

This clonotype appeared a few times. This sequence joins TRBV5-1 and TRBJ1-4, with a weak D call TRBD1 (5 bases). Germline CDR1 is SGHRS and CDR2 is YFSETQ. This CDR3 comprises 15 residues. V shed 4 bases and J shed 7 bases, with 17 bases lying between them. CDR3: CASSPRGQGGEKLFF. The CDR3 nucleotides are TGCGCCAGCAGCCCGAGGGGCCAAGGTGGTGAAAAACTGTTTTTT.

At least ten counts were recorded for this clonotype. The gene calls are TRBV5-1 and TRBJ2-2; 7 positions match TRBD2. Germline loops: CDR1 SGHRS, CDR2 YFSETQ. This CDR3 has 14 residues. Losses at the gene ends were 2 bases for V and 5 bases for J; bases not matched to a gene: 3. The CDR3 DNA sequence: TGCGCCAGCAGCTTTAAACTAGCGACCGGGGAGCTGTTTTTT. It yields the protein CASSFKLATGELFF. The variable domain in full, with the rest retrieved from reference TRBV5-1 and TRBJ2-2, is KAGVTQTPRYLIKTRGQQVTLSCSPISGHRSVSWYQQTPGQGLQFLFEYFSETQRNKGNFPGRFSGRQFSNSRSEMNVSTLELGDSALYLCASSFKLATGELFFGEGSRLTVL.

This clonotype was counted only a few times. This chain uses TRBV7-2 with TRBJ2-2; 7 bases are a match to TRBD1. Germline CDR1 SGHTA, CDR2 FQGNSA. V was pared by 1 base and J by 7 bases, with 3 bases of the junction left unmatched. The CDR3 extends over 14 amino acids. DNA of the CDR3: TGTGCCAGCAGCTTAGGACAGGGAAACGGGGAGCTGTTTTTT. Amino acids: CASSLGQGNGELFF. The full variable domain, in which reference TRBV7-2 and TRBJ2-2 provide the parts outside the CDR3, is GAGVSQSPSNKVTEKGKDVELRCDPISGHTALYWYRQSLGQGLEFLIYFQGNSAPDKSGLPSDRFSAERTGGSVSTLTIQRTQQEDSAVYLCASSLGQGNGELFFGEGSRLTVL.

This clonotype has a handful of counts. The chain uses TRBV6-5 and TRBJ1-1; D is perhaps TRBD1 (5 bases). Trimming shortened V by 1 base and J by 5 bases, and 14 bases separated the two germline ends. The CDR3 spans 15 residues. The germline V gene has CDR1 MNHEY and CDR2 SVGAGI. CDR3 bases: TGTGCCAGCAGTTACTGGGGGGTAAGAAAAACTGAAGCTTTCTTT. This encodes CASSYWGVRKTEAFF.

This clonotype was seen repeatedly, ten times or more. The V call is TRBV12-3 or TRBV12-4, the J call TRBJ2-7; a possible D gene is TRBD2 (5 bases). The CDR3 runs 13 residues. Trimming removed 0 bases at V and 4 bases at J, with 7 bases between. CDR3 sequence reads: CASSLAGVYEQYF. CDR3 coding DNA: TGTGCCAGCAGTTTAGCGGGAGTGTACGAGCAGTACTTC.

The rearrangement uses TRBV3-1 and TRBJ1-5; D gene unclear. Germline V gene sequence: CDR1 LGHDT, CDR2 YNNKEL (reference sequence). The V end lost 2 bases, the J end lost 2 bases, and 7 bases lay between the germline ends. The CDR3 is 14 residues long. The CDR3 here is CASSQRVRNQPQHF. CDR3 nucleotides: TGTGCCAGCAGCCAAAGGGTCCGCAATCAGCCCCAGCATTTT.

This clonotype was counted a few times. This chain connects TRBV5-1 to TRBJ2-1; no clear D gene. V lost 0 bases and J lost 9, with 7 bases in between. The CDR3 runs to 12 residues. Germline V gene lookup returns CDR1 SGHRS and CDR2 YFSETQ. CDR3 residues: CASSLGQSEQFF. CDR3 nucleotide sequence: TGCGCCAGCAGCTTGGGGCAGAGTGAGCAGTTCTTC.

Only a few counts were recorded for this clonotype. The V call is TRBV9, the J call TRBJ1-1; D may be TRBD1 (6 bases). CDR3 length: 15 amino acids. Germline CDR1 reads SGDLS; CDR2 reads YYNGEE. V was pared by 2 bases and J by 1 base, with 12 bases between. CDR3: CASSVPPQGNTEAFF. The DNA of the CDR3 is TGTGCCAGCAGCGTCCCCCCACAGGGGAACACTGAAGCTTTCTTT.

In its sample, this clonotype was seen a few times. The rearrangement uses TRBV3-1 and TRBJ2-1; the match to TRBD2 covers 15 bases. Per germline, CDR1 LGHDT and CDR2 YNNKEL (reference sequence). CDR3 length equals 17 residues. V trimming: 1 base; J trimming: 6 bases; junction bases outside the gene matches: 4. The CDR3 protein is CASSQGGTSGRLNEQFF. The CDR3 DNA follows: TGTGCCAGCAGCCAAGGTGGGACTAGCGGGAGGCTCAATGAGCAGTTCTTC.

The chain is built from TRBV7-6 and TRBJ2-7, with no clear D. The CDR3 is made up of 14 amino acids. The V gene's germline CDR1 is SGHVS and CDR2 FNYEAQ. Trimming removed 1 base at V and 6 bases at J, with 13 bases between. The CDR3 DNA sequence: TGTGCCAGCAGCTTAGATCCCGAGATAGGCGAGCAGTACTTC. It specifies CASSLDPEIGEQYF.

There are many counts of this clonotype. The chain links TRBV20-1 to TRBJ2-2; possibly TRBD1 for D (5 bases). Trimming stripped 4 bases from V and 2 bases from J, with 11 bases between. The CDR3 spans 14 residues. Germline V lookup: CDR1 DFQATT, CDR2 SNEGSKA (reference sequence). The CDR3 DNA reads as TGCAGTGCTACCCAGGGCAGTAACACCGGGGAGCTGTTTTTT. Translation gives CSATQGSNTGELFF.

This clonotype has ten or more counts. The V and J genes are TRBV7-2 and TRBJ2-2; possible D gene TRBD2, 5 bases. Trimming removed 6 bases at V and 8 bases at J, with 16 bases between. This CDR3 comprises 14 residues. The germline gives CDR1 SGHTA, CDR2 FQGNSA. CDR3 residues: CASSTGNMRGELFF. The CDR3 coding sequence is TGTGCCAGCAGTACCGGGAACATGAGAGGGGAGCTGTTTTTT.

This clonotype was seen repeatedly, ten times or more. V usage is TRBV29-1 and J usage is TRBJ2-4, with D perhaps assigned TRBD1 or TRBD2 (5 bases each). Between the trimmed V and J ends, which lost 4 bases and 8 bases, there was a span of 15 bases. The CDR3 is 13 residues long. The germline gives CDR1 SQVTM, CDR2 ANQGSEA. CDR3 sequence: CSVGRDVRDIQYF. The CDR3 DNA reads TGCAGCGTTGGCCGGGACGTTAGGGACATTCAGTACTTC.

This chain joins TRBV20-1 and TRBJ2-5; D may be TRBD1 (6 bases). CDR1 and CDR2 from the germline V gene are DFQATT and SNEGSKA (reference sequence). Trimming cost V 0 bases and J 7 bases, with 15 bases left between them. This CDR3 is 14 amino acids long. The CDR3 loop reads CSARDRRQAGTQYF. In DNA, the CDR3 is TGCAGTGCTAGAGATCGTCGACAGGCGGGGACCCAGTACTTC.

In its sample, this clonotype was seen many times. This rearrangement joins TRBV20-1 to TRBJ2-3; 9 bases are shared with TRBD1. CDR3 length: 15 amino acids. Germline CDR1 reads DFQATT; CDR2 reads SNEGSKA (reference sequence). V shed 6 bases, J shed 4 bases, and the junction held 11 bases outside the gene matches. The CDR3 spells CSALRRQGGPDTQYF. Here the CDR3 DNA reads TGCAGTGCGCTCCGCCGACAGGGGGGCCCAGATACGCAGTATTTT.

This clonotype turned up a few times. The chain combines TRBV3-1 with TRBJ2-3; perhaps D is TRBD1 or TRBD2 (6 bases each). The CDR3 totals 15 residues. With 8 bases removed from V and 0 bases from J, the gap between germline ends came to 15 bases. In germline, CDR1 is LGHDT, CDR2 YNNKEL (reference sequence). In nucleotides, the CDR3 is TGTGCCAGCTCCACCACGGGGGCTAGCACAGATACGCAGTATTTT. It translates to CASSTTGASTDTQYF.

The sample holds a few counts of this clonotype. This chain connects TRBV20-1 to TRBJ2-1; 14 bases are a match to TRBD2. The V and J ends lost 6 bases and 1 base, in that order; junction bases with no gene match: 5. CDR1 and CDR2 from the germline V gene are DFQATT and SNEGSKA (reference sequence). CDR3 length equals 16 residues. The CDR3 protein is CSASGTSGSSYNEQFF. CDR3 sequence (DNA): TGCAGTGCCTCCGGGACTAGCGGGAGTTCCTACAATGAGCAGTTCTTC.

CDR3 nucleotides: TGCAGTGCTCAGAGATTAGGGAAAGACTCACCCCTCCACTTT. It yields the protein CSAQRLGKDSPLHF. The V call is TRBV20-1, the J call TRBJ1-6; D unresolved. The length of the CDR3 is 14 residues. Trimming removed 5 bases at V and 10 bases at J, with 18 bases between. Germline V CDR1 and CDR2: DFQATT, SNEGSKA (reference sequence).

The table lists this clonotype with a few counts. CDR3 loop: CASSNALASGYTF. CDR3 sequence (DNA): TGTGCCAGTAGTAATGCTCTAGCTTCTGGCTACACCTTC. The chain is built from TRBV19 and TRBJ1-2; D not resolved. Germline V gives CDR1 LNHDA, CDR2 SQIVND (reference sequence). The CDR3 loop spans 13 amino acids. V dropped 4 bases and J dropped 7 bases, with 13 bases sitting between them. The full variable domain, its missing parts supplied by reference TRBV19 and TRBJ1-2, is DGGITQSPKYLFRKEGQNVTLSCEQNLNHDAMYWYRQDPGQGLRLIYYSQIVNDFQKGDIAEGYSVSREKKESFPLTVTSAQKNPTAFYLCASSNALASGYTFGSGTRLTVV.

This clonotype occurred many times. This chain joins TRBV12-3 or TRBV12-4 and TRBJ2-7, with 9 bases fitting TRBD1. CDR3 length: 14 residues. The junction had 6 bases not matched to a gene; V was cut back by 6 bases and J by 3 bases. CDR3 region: CASRRDRGFYEQYF. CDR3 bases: TGTGCCAGCAGACGCGACAGGGGGTTCTACGAGCAGTACTTC.

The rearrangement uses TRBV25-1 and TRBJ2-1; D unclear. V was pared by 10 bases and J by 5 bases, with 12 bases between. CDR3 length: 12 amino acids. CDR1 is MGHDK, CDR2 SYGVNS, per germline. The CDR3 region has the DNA TGTGCCACCCAATCTGGTAACAATGAGCAGTTCTTC. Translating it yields CATQSGNNEQFF.

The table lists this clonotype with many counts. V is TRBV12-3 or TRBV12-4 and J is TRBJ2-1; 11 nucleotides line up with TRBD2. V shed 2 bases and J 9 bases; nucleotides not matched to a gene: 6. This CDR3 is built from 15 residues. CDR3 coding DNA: TGTGCCAGCAGTTTAACCGGGACTAGCGGAGTTGAGCAGTTCTTC. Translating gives CASSLTGTSGVEQFF.

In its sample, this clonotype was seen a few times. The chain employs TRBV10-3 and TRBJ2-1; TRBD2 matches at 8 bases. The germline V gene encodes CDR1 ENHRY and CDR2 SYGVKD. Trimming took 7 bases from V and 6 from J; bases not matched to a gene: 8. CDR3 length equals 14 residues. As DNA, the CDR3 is TGTGCCATCATTCCGGGACTAGGGAGCAATGAGCAGTTCTTC. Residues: CAIIPGLGSNEQFF.